The present entry profiles one T cell receptor beta chain with its context. This receptor's antigen is unknown. No base-level quality is on record; no much larger clone is a single base apart. This record belongs to a study of T cell responses to AZD1222 COVID-19 vaccine (dated by TCRdb to the early 2020s). Concerning the study at large: Because spike-specific TCR depth and breadth did not differ between the two schedules, AZD1222 recipients who got a second dose at roughly 4 weeks were pooled with those who got a second dose at roughly 12 weeks. A total of 233 trial participants underwent TCR sequencing, of whom some 210 received two doses of AZD1222 and around 26 received two doses of the MenACWY control vaccine. Enrollment into the trials was organized by age into subgroups of 18-55, 56-69 and 70-plus years, and those subgroups contained roughly 150, 30 and 60 TCR-sequenced participants, respectively. General study outcomes and caveats: Because no day 14 peak-response samples were available, the repertoires could be characterized only after the peak T cell response. A significant rise in spike-specific TCR breadth and depth was observed after two AZD1222 doses relative to day 0 and relative to MenACWY recipients. Only five or six AZD1222 recipients were SARS-CoV-2 seropositive at baseline, limiting conclusions about previously exposed vaccinees. CD4 TCRs associated with the vaccine covered the entire spike protein, and the dominant responses were in regions 160-218 and 743-854. In the small 56-69-year group, the increase in depth fell short of significance, most likely because of low power. Nearly half of unique spike-specific TCRs reportedly recognized epitopes outside regions mutated in the B.1.351 and B.1.1.7 variants. Participants were mostly white British, with more females than males. The authors suggested clonal diversity may have been underestimated.

Explained via the paper, the time point label denotes: baseline before first vaccination. Vaccinee samples came from UK trials COV001 and COV002, including a single-blind randomized controlled phase 2/3 trial of AZD1222 (ChAdOx1 nCoV-19) in healthy adults. Trial participant PBMC samples were collected at day 0 and day 28 after the second dose for TCRbeta chain sequencing. V is cut by 1 base and J by 4 bases, and the space between the germline ends is 10 bases. The CDR3 starts with the cysteine, ends with the phenylalanine, and has 14 residues. The retained sequence is limited to the CDR3, 42 bases, with the frame set at the first base. The germline V gene yields SGHTA for CDR1 and FQGNSA for CDR2. The CDR3 regions of human TCRbeta chains were analyzed by immunosequencing. The published analysis was carried out like this. Repertoire TCRs were checked for matches against a reference library of SARS-CoV-2-specific TCRs that had been generated using the MIRA antigen-specificity platform. Breadth meant the fraction of unique TCRs that were SARS-CoV-2-associated, whereas depth meant the fraction of total T cells that were SARS-CoV-2-associated. Using the MIRA data, each spike-specific TCR was mapped to the spike region that the TCR reacts to and placed in a CD4 or CD8 class. Log10-transformed breadth and depth values were compared by one-way ANOVA with Sidak's multiple comparisons tests. TCRdb took this table from immuneACCESS and kept in-frame rearrangements with V and J called. Such tables lack part of the clones; where checked against another copy, unresolved V genes explain under half of the gap, and the rest is unexplained. V and J calls and clone size are copied from that table; D and trimming were computed from the DNA. Within this sample are around 97,000 clones, with 80% to 90% of them counted one time only. The ten largest clonotypes hold approximately 22% of the sample.

This receptor chain uses TRBV7-2 and TRBJ1-2; no confident D gene assignment can be made. The TCR sequence derives from an adult in good health. The source was peripheral blood, collected on day 0 of AZD1222 vaccination. The nucleotide sequence is given as TGTGCCAGCAGCTTAGTGGCAGGACCCTATGGCTACACCTTC. It translates to CASSLVAGPYGYTF.